What follows are 3 T cell receptor beta chains derived from one specimen sequenced in a study of T cell repertoires in cytomegalovirus infection. MiXCR, applied by TCRdb to the reads, yields one record per CDR3 protein. The sample holds approximately 730,000 distinct CDR3 sequences, 30% to 35% seen once. Their cognate antigens are unknown. The sample consisted of cultured PBMCs, taken from culture after CMV antigen stimulation. Receptors originate from a human donor in good health (CMV status not recorded). Some clones in this sample may be carry-over from other donors' samples.

This clonotype was recorded a few times. The genes are TRBV5-5 and TRBJ1-1; D gene uncertain. Looked up from germline, CDR1 is SGHKS and CDR2 is YYEKEE (reference sequence). The CDR3 contains 13 residues. Trimming left V 2 bases short and J 3 bases short, with 8 bases between. The CDR3 DNA is TGTGCCAGCAGCTTCGCGAGTGACACTGAAGCTTTCTTT. Amino acid sequence: CASSFASDTEAFF.

This clonotype was counted between two and nine times. The CDR3 loop is CSAREREGSYNEQFF. Written as DNA, the CDR3 is TGCAGTGCTAGAGAGCGGGAGGGGTCCTACAATGAGCAGTTCTTC. The rearrangement links TRBV20-1 to TRBJ2-1; 9 nucleotides line up with TRBD2. The germline V gene encodes CDR1 DFQATT and CDR2 SNEGSKA (reference sequence). The CDR3 consists of 15 residues. J lost 1 base, V lost 0 bases, and 1 base had no gene match.

This clonotype was seen repeatedly, ten times or more. The chain links TRBV6-2 or TRBV6-3 to TRBJ1-2; D is perhaps TRBD1 (6 bases). V was shortened by 2 bases and J by 4 bases, with 14 bases between the two germline ends. CDR1 and CDR2 (germline): MNHEY, SVGEGT. CDR3 length: 15 amino acids. Here the CDR3 DNA reads TGTGCCAGCAGTTACCCGACAGGAGGAATCTATGGCTACACCTTC. Residues: CASSYPTGGIYGYTF.